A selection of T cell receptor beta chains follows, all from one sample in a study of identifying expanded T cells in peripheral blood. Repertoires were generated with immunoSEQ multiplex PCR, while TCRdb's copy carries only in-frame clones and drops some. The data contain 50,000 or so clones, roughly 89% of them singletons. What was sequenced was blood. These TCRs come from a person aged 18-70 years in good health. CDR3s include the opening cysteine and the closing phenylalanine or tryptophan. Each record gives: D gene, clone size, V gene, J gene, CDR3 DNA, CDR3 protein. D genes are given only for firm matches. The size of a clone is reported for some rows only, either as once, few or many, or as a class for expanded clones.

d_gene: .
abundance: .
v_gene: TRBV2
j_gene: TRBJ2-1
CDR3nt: TGTGCCAGCGGAACATACAATGAGCAGTTCTTC
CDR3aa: CASGTYNEQFF

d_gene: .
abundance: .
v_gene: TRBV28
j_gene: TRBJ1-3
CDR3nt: TGTGCCAGCAGTGGGGGCGGGGCAGGGACTGGAAACACCATATATTTT
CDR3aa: CASSGGGAGTGNTIYF

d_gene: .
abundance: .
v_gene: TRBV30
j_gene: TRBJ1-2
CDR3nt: TGTGCCTCCCGGGTCTATGGCTACACCTTC
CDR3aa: CASRVYGYTF

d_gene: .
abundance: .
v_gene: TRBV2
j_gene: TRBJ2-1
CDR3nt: TGTGCCATTACGGAGGCGGGGCGAAGCTCCTACAATGAGCAGTTCTTC
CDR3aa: CAITEAGRSSYNEQFF

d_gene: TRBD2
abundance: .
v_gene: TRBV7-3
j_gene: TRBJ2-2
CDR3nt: TGTGCCAGCAGCTTATCGGGAGGGCCCGGGGAGCTGTTTTTT
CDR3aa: CASSLSGGPGELFF

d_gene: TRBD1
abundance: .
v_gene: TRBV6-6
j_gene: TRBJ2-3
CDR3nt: TGTGCCAGCAGTCCCGGGACAGGGTATTTGGATACGCAGTATTTT
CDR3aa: CASSPGTGYLDTQYF

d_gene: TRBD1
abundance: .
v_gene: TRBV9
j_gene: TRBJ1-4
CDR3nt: TGTGCCAGCAGCCCAAACAGGGGCTCAATTGAAAAACTGTTTTTT
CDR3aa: CASSPNRGSIEKLFF

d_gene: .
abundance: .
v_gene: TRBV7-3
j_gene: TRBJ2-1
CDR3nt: TGTGCCAGCAGCTTAGCGGGGAGCTCCTACAATGAGCAGTTCTTC
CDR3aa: CASSLAGSSYNEQFF

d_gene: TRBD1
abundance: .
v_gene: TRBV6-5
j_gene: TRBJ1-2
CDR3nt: TGTGCCAGCAAGCCCCAGACAGGGGGCGGCTATGGCTACACCTTC
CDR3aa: CASKPQTGGGYGYTF

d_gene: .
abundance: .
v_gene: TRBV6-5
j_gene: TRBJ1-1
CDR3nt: TGTGCCAGCAGTTACGAGGGTGACACTGAAGCTTTCTTT
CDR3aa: CASSYEGDTEAFF

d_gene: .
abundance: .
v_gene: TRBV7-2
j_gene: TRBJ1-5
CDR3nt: TGTGCCAGCAGCTTTAGTCGGGATCAGCCCCAGCATTTT
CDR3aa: CASSFSRDQPQHF

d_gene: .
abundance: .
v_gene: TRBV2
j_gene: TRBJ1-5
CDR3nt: TGTGCCAGCAGTGAAATCCCACTGATGCCCCAGCATTTT
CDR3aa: CASSEIPLMPQHF

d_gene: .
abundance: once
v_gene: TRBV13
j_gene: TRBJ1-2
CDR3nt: TGTGCCAGCAGCTCGCCCCCTGCTCGGGGCTACACCTTC
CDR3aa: CASSSPPARGYTF

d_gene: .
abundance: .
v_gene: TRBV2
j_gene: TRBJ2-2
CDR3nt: TGTGCCAGCAGTGAAGCGTGGGGCAGCACCGGGGAGCTGTTTTTT
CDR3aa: CASSEAWGSTGELFF

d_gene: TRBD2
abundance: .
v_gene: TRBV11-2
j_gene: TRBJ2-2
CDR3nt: TGTGCCAGCAGCTTAGCCGGGGGGGCCGGGGAGCTGTTTTTT
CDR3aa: CASSLAGGAGELFF

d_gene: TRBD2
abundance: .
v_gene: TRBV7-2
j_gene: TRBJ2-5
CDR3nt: TGTGCCAGCAGCTTTGCGGGGGAAGAGACCCAGTACTTC
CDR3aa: CASSFAGEETQYF

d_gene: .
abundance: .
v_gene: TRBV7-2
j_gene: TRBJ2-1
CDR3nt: TGTGCCAGCAGCTTCCGTGGCGGGCCCCCCTACAATGAGCAGTTCTTC
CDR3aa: CASSFRGGPPYNEQFF